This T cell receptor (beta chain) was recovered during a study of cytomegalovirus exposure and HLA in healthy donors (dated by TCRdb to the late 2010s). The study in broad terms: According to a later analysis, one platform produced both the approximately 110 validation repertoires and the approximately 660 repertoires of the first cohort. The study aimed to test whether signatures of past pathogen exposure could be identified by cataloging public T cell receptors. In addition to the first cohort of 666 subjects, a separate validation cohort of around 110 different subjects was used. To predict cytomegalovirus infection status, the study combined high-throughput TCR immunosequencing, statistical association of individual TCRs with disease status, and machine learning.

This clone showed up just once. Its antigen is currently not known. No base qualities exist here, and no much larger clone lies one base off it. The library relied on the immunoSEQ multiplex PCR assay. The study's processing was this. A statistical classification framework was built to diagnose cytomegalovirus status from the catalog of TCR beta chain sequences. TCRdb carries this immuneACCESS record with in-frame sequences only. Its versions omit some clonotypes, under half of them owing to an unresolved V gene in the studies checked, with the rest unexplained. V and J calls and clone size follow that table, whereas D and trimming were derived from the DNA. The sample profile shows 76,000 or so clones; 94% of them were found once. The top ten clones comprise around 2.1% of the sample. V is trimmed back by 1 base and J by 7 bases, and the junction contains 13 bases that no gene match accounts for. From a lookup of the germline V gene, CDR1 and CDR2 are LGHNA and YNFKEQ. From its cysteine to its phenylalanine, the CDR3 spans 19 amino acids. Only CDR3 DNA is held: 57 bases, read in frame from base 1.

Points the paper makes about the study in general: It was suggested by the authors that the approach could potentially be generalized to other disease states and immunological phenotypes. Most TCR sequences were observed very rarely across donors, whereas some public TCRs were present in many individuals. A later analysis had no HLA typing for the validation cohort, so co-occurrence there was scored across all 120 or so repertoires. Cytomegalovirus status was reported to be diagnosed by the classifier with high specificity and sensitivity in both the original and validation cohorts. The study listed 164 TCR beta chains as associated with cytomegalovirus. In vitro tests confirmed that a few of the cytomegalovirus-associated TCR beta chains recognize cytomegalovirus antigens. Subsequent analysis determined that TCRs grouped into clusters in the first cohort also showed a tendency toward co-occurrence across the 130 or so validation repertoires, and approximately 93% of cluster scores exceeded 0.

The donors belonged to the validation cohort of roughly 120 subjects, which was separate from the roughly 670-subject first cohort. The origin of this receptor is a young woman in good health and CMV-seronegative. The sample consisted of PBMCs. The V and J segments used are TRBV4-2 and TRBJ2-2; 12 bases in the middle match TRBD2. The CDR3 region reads CASSQASSGGAFLNGELFF. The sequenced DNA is TGTGCCAGCAGCCAAGCCTCTAGCGGGGGGGCCTTTCTCAACGGGGAGCTGTTTTTT.